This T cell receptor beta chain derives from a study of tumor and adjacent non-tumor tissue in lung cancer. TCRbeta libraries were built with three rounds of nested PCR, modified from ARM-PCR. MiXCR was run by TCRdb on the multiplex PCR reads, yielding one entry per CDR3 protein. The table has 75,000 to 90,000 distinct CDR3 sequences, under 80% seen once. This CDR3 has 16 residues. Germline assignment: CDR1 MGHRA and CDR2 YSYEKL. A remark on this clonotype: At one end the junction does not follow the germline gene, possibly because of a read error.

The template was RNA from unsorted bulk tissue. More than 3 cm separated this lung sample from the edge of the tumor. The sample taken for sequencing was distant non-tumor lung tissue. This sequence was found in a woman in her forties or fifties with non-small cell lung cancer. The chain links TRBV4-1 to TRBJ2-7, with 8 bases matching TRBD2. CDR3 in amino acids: CTSSQNSGASSYEQYF. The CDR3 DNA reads TGCACCAGCAGCCAGAATAGCGGGGCGAGCTCCTACGAGCAGTACTTC.